These 27 T cell receptor beta chains were sequenced from one sample in a study of cytomegalovirus exposure and HLA in healthy donors. The study ran its PCR with 60 Vbeta and 13 Jbeta primers. Repertoires were generated with immunoSEQ multiplex PCR, while TCRdb's copy carries only in-frame clones and drops some. The sample records roughly 140,000 clones, about 75% being singletons. The sample was PBMCs. The receptors here all came from a man in his 60s in good health and CMV-seronegative.

This chain uses TRBV5-1 with TRBJ2-2; 10 bases match TRBD2. V lost 8 bases, J lost 3 bases, and 13 bases stayed unmatched. In germline, CDR1 is SGHRS, CDR2 YFSETQ. CDR3 length equals 17 residues. This CDR3 is CASAFSGRAFDTGELFF. In nucleotides, the CDR3 is TGCGCCAGTGCGTTCAGCGGGAGGGCTTTTGACACCGGGGAGCTGTTTTTT.

In its sample, this clone was seen a few times. In DNA form, the CDR3 reads TGCAGCGTCAAGCGGGGACAGGGGGATTACAATGAGCAGTTCTTC. It translates to CSVKRGQGDYNEQFF. The V gene is TRBV29-1, the J gene TRBJ2-1, with 11 bases identical to TRBD1. The CDR3 spans 15 residues. V trimming: 6 bases; J trimming: 4 bases; junction bases outside the gene matches: 8. Germline V gene lookup returns CDR1 SQVTM and CDR2 ANQGSEA.

The chain employs TRBV2 and TRBJ1-2; the D gene is possibly TRBD1 (5 bases). Germline V CDR1 and CDR2: SNHLY, FYNNEI. The ends were cut back, 3 bases at V and 4 bases at J, with 12 bases in the middle. CDR3 length: 14 residues. The CDR3 region has the DNA TGTGCCAGCAGTGAGGCGACAGTAACCTATGGCTACACCTTC. Amino acids: CASSEATVTYGYTF.

V is TRBV28 and J is TRBJ2-1, with 10 bases fitting TRBD2. Germline loops: CDR1 MDHEN, CDR2 SYDVKM. The CDR3 contains 15 residues. J was trimmed by 2 bases and V by 4 bases; bases with no gene match: 2. This CDR3 is CASSWTSGTYNEQFF. CDR3 nucleotide sequence: TGTGCCAGCAGTTGGACTAGCGGTACCTACAATGAGCAGTTCTTC.

The chain employs TRBV6-1 and TRBJ1-5; D is perhaps TRBD1 (6 bases). CDR1 is MNHNS, CDR2 SASEGT, per germline. The V end lost 6 bases, the J end lost 0 bases, and 12 bases lay between the germline ends. The CDR3 extends over 15 amino acids. CDR3 residues: CASRLQGYSNQPQHF. The CDR3 DNA is TGTGCCAGCAGATTACAGGGATATAGCAATCAGCCCCAGCATTTT.

The V gene is TRBV29-1, the J gene TRBJ1-2, with 8 bases aligning to TRBD1. V dropped 4 bases and J dropped 3; count of bases not matched to a gene: 7. Germline V CDR1 and CDR2: SQVTM, ANQGSEA. The CDR3 is made up of 14 amino acids. CDR3 residues: CSVAWAGGDYGYTF. The CDR3 DNA is TGCAGCGTTGCGTGGGCAGGGGGCGACTATGGCTACACCTTC.

The V and J genes are TRBV7-8 and TRBJ1-2; 9 bases are a match to TRBD1. The CDR3 is 14 residues long. In germline, CDR1 is SGHVS, CDR2 FQNEAQ. After removal of 5 bases from V and 4 bases from J, the junction contained 5 bases not matched to a gene. The CDR3 loop reads CASSPGQGPYGYTF. The CDR3 coding sequence is TGTGCCAGCAGCCCCGGACAGGGGCCCTATGGCTACACCTTC.

The table lists this clone with a count of one. The chain combines TRBV10-3 with TRBJ2-5; TRBD1 agrees at 8 bases. Germline assignment: CDR1 ENHRY and CDR2 SYGVKD. The CDR3 is 16 residues long. V dropped 5 bases and J dropped 0; count of bases not matched to a gene: 8. CDR3 region: CAISPQQGAYQETQYF. The DNA for the CDR3 is TGTGCCATCAGTCCCCAGCAGGGGGCCTACCAAGAGACCCAGTACTTC.

The V and J genes are TRBV27 and TRBJ2-7; tentative D call: TRBD1 (6 bases). Germline V CDR1 and CDR2: MNHEY, SMNVEV (reference sequence). The CDR3 runs to 16 residues. V was shortened by 4 bases and J by 7 bases, with 23 bases between the two germline ends. The CDR3 loop reads CASSYSRPSGTREQYF. The CDR3 region has the DNA TGTGCCAGCAGTTACTCGCGACCTTCCGGGACAAGGGAGCAGTACTTC.

The rearrangement joins TRBV28 to TRBJ1-1; TRBD1 matches 7 bases. Germline V gives CDR1 MDHEN, CDR2 SYDVKM. The CDR3 consists of 15 residues. Trimming at V came to 3 bases and at J to 4 bases, leaving 8 bases not matched to a gene. The CDR3 sequence: CASSFWGAGGTEAFF. Written as DNA, the CDR3 is TGTGCCAGCAGTTTTTGGGGGGCAGGGGGCACTGAAGCTTTCTTT.

CDR3 protein: CASRTRGTGLKTGELFF. CDR3 bases: TGTGCCAGCAGAACCCGAGGGACAGGGTTAAAGACCGGGGAGCTGTTTTTT. The V gene is TRBV7-9, the J gene TRBJ2-2, with 9 bases lining up with TRBD1. CDR3 length: 17 residues. Germline V lookup: CDR1 SEHNR, CDR2 FQNEAQ (reference sequence). Losses at the gene ends were 6 bases for V and 5 bases for J; bases not matched to a gene: 13.

The chain is built from TRBV29-1 and TRBJ2-5; 8 bases map to TRBD1. The CDR3 runs 13 residues. Germline V lookup: CDR1 SQVTM, CDR2 ANQGSEA. The ends lost 3 bases at V and 3 bases at J; junction bases unmatched: 3. The CDR3 here is CSVEPDREETQYF. CDR3 sequence (DNA): TGCAGCGTTGAGCCGGACAGGGAAGAGACCCAGTACTTC.

The chain combines TRBV7-9 with TRBJ1-3, with D perhaps matching TRBD1 (5 bases). Germline V gene data show CDR1 as SEHNR and CDR2 as FQNEAQ (reference sequence). V lost 3 bases, J lost 4 bases, and 10 bases lay in between. This CDR3 comprises 14 residues. The CDR3 region has the DNA TGTGCCAGCAGCTTTGGGGCCCCGGGAAACACCATATATTTT. This codes for CASSFGAPGNTIYF.

CDR3 sequence reads: CASSLGSTGTGLGYTF. CDR3 in DNA: TGTGCCAGCAGCTTAGGGTCAACCGGGACAGGGTTGGGCTACACCTTC. The rearrangement joins TRBV7-8 to TRBJ1-2; TRBD1 matches 9 bases. Trimming took 1 base from V and 8 from J; bases not matched to a gene: 11. Per the germline V gene, CDR1 is SGHVS and CDR2 is FQNEAQ. CDR3 length: 16 residues.

This chain links TRBV5-1 with TRBJ2-7; a weak D match, TRBD2 (5 bases). Trimming took off 1 base at V and 0 bases at J, with 14 bases between the two ends. CDR3 length: 16 amino acids. Germline V gene data show CDR1 as SGHRS and CDR2 as YFSETQ. The CDR3 region is CASSLSGGLTSYEQYF. Written as DNA, the CDR3 is TGCGCCAGCAGCTTGTCGGGCGGGCTCACCTCCTACGAGCAGTACTTC.

J is TRBJ2-5 and V is TRBV11-2; 10 bases line up with TRBD2. Trimming took 1 base from V and 4 from J; bases not matched to a gene: 3. Germline CDR1 reads SGHAT; CDR2 reads FQNNGV. The CDR3 extends over 15 amino acids. CDR3 in amino acids: CASSLGGTSAETQYF. DNA of the CDR3: TGTGCCAGCAGCTTAGGAGGGACTAGCGCAGAGACCCAGTACTTC.

J is TRBJ2-6 and V is TRBV5-4, with D perhaps TRBD1 (6 bases). Germline V gives CDR1 SGHNT, CDR2 YYREEE (reference sequence). The CDR3 totals 19 residues. Trimming cost V 6 bases and J 0 bases, with 22 bases left between them. CDR3 in DNA: TGTGCCAGCATCCACAGGGCCAGTCTTCCACTCTCTGGGGCCAACGTCCTGACTTTC. It specifies CASIHRASLPLSGANVLTF.

The rearrangement links TRBV18 to TRBJ2-7; 12 nucleotides align to TRBD2. The CDR3 sequence is 15 residues long. Germline CDR1 KGHSH, CDR2 LQKENI. V lost 3 bases and J lost 5; bases outside the gene matches: 5. CDR3 loop: CASSPELAGGNEQYF. In DNA, the CDR3 is TGTGCCAGCTCACCGGAGCTAGCGGGAGGGAACGAGCAGTACTTC. The full variable domain, completed using reference TRBV18 and TRBJ2-7, is NAGVMQNPRHLVRRRGQEARLRCSPMKGHSHVYWYRQLPEEGLKFMVYLQKENIIDESGMPKERFSAEFPKEGPSILRIQQVVRGDSAAYFCASSPELAGGNEQYFGPGTRLTVT.

The chain carries TRBV28 and TRBJ1-1, with D possibly being TRBD1 (5 bases). This CDR3 region has 13 residues. Germline V lookup: CDR1 MDHEN, CDR2 SYDVKM. Trimming removed 6 bases at V and 5 bases at J, with 13 bases between. The CDR3 protein is CASSRQGVTEAFF. CDR3 nucleotides: TGTGCCAGCAGCCGACAAGGGGTAACTGAAGCTTTCTTT.

This sequence joins TRBV28 and TRBJ1-5; no firm D call. V was cut by 2 bases and J by 2 bases, with 10 bases left in between. The CDR3 spans 15 residues. CDR1 and CDR2 from the germline V gene are MDHEN and SYDVKM. The CDR3 spells CASSLPEAGNQPQHF. The CDR3 bases are TGTGCCAGCAGTTTACCGGAGGCAGGCAATCAGCCCCAGCATTTT.

The chain couples TRBV19 to TRBJ1-1; D is unresolved. CDR3 length: 16 residues. The germline gives CDR1 LNHDA, CDR2 SQIVND (reference sequence). Trimming cost V 3 bases and J 7 bases, with 21 bases left between them. This chain's CDR3 is CASSIPRRGKTLEAFF. DNA of the CDR3: TGTGCCAGTAGTATCCCCCGCCGGGGAAAGACGCTTGAAGCTTTCTTT.

This chain joins TRBV5-1 and TRBJ2-7; the match to TRBD2 covers 13 bases. Germline CDR1 reads SGHRS; CDR2 reads YFSETQ. After removal of 3 bases from V and 4 bases from J, the junction contained 7 bases not matched to a gene. The CDR3 contains 16 residues. CDR3 sequence reads: CASSSDGLAGEYEQYF. The CDR3 DNA follows: TGCGCCAGCAGCTCAGACGGACTAGCGGGGGAGTACGAGCAGTACTTC.

The table lists this clone with a count of one. This chain links TRBV4-3 with TRBJ2-5; TRBD2 aligns across 11 bases. Per the germline V gene, CDR1 is LGHNA and CDR2 is YSLEER. V was clipped by 4 bases and J by 5 bases; unmatched bases: 15. The CDR3 runs to 18 residues. The CDR3 DNA reads as TGCGCCAGCAGCCCCCGTGGGCGACTAGCGGGATTTAGGGAGACCCAGTACTTC. Amino acids: CASSPRGRLAGFRETQYF.

This clone showed up just a few times. The genes are TRBV10-2 and TRBJ1-6, with unresolved D. Trimming stripped 5 bases from V and 6 bases from J, with 8 bases between. Germline loops: CDR1 WSHSY, CDR2 SAAADI. The CDR3 is made up of 13 amino acids. CDR3 residues: CASSLQSNSPLHF. In DNA form, the CDR3 reads TGCGCCAGCAGTCTACAGAGTAATTCACCCCTCCACTTT.

The chain links TRBV5-5 to TRBJ2-7, with 7 bases aligning to TRBD2. The J segment lost 4 bases and the V segment lost 1 base, leaving 2 bases of the junction unmatched. The CDR3 is 13 residues long. Germline V gives CDR1 SGHKS, CDR2 YYEKEE (reference sequence). The CDR3 DNA is TGTGCCAGCAGCTTGACGGGGGGATACGAGCAGTACTTC. Its protein product is CASSLTGGYEQYF.

This sequence joins TRBV6-5 and TRBJ2-3, with 7 bases that match TRBD2. CDR3 length equals 15 residues. Germline V gives CDR1 MNHEY, CDR2 SVGAGI. V was pared by 6 bases and J by 4 bases, with 10 bases of the junction left unmatched. The CDR3 loop is CASRRGLVGPDTQYF. CDR3 DNA: TGTGCCAGCAGACGAGGACTAGTGGGACCAGATACGCAGTATTTT.

The chain couples TRBV5-4 to TRBJ2-3; perhaps TRBD2 as D (6 bases). Trimming removed 0 bases at V and 2 bases at J, with 19 bases between. Germline values: CDR1 SGHNT, CDR2 YYREEE (reference sequence). The CDR3 is 18 amino acids. The CDR3, as DNA: TGTGCCAGCAGCTTGGAACGCGGTAGCGGTACCCTCACAGATACGCAGTATTTT. Translated, it gives CASSLERGSGTLTDTQYF.